The clone carrying this TCR beta chain has just a few counts. The V gene lost 1 base and the J gene lost 4 bases, with 5 bases spanning the gap. CDR3 length: 13 residues. Looked up from germline, CDR1 is SNHLY and CDR2 is FYNNEI. Stable or active relapsing-remitting multiple sclerosis, untreated and meeting revised McDonald criteria, defined the controls. This entry belongs to a study of CD8 T cells in Susac syndrome. After extraction with the RNeasy kit, roughly 0.45 to 1 ug of the RNA was reverse transcribed using random hexamers. In TCRdb, the immunoSEQ multiplex PCR reads were re-called with MiXCR into one record per CDR3 protein. The table shows 120,000 to 150,000 distinct CDR3 sequences, with about 95% occurring only once.

The V and J genes are TRBV2 and TRBJ2-1, with D uncertain. This receptor was obtained from a human donor with multiple sclerosis. Sequencing input: CD4+ T cells from PBMCs. Here the CDR3 DNA reads TGTGCCAGCAGTGAAGGGGGTTACAATGAGCAGTTCTTC. Its translation: CASSEGGYNEQFF.